The 21 T cell receptor beta chains below all came from one sample that was sequenced in a study of T-cell memory formation after mild COVID-19. TCRdb re-called the 5' RACE reads through MiXCR, storing one row per CDR3 protein. The table has approximately 570,000 distinct CDR3 sequences, about a sixth seen once; the top ten hold around 12%. Input material: PBMCs or a T cell subset sorted from them (not recorded which). All receptors derive from an adult woman who had mild COVID-19 (a few samples of this study predate the infection). Cell type and time point are not known.

This rearrangement joins TRBV5-1 to TRBJ2-6; D unresolved. This CDR3 is 16 amino acids long. Germline CDR1 reads SGHRS; CDR2 reads YFSETQ. V was shortened by 0 bases and J by 0 bases, with 7 bases between the two germline ends. CDR3 sequence reads: CASSLEESSGANVLTF. In DNA form, the CDR3 reads TGCGCCAGCAGCTTGGAGGAAAGCTCTGGGGCCAACGTCCTGACTTTC.

This clonotype has just a few counts. V and J are TRBV3-1 and TRBJ2-7; D is possibly TRBD1 (6 bases). The CDR3 runs to 14 residues. Germline assignment: CDR1 LGHDT and CDR2 YNNKEL (reference sequence). V was clipped by 4 bases and J by 6 bases, with 16 bases between them. CDR3 nucleotide sequence: TGTGCCAGCAGCCGCCTCGAGGGGGTTGGCGAGCAGTACTTC. This gives the protein CASSRLEGVGEQYF.

This clonotype was found many times. The chain uses TRBV7-9 and TRBJ2-7; TRBD2 matches 8 bases. The germline V gene has CDR1 SEHNR and CDR2 FQNEAQ (reference sequence). J lost 5 bases, V lost 0 bases, and 6 bases had no gene match. This CDR3 is 15 amino acids long. In DNA, the CDR3 is TGTGCCAGCAGCTTAGCTAGCGGGATTTTCCACGAGCAGTACTTC. It is translated as CASSLASGIFHEQYF.

The rearrangement links TRBV5-6 to TRBJ1-2; a weak D match, TRBD1 (6 bases). Trimming removed 4 bases from V and 10 bases from J, with 23 bases in between. CDR3 length equals 15 residues. Per germline, CDR1 SGHDT and CDR2 YYEEEE. CDR3 nucleotides: TGTGCCAGCAGCCCCCAGGGGCTTGTACCCTTCTACTACACCTTC. Translation: CASSPQGLVPFYYTF.

This clonotype was recorded a few times. The chain combines TRBV27 with TRBJ2-7, with a weak D call TRBD1 (6 bases). This CDR3 is built from 15 residues. V dropped 0 bases and J dropped 5 bases, with 14 bases sitting between them. Germline lookup yields CDR1 MNHEY and CDR2 SMNVEV (reference sequence). The CDR3, as DNA: TGTGCCAGCAGTTTATCGACAGGAGGAGGTCACGAGCAGTACTTC. It specifies CASSLSTGGGHEQYF.

The V call is TRBV6-5, the J call TRBJ2-7; D unclear. The germline V gene encodes CDR1 MNHEY and CDR2 SVGAGI. V lost 0 bases and J lost 7, with 10 bases in between. The CDR3 length is 13 residues. This CDR3 reads CASSYSSFVEQYF. CDR3 sequence (DNA): TGTGCCAGCAGTTACTCGTCCTTTGTGGAGCAGTACTTC.

This clonotype was counted a few times. The chain combines TRBV9 with TRBJ1-2; a weak D match, TRBD1 (6 bases). CDR3 length: 16 residues. CDR1 SGDLS and CDR2 YYNGEE come from the germline V gene. Between the trimmed V and J ends, which lost 3 bases and 6 bases, there was a span of 21 bases. This CDR3 reads CASSGWGQGHRDGYTF. For the CDR3, the DNA is TGTGCCAGCAGCGGGTGGGGTCAGGGTCACAGGGATGGCTACACCTTC.

This clonotype has only a few counts. V usage is TRBV6-2 or TRBV6-3 and J usage is TRBJ2-1; D might be TRBD1 (6 bases). V was clipped by 5 bases and J by 0 bases, with 11 bases between them. In germline, CDR1 is MNHEY, CDR2 SVGEGT. This CDR3 is 15 amino acids long. In nucleotides, the CDR3 is TGTGCCAGCAGTAAGACAGGACTCTCCTACAATGAGCAGTTCTTC. Translating it yields CASSKTGLSYNEQFF.

The chain combines TRBV30 with TRBJ2-5, with D perhaps TRBD1 (6 bases). V was pared by 0 bases and J by 7 bases, with 15 bases between. Looked up from germline, CDR1 is GTSNPN and CDR2 is SVGIG (reference sequence). This CDR3 contains 14 residues. The CDR3 here is CAWSVNSETGTQYF. The CDR3, as DNA: TGTGCCTGGAGTGTAAACAGCGAGACAGGGACCCAGTACTTC. Drawing the rest from reference TRBV30 and TRBJ2-5, the complete variable domain is SQTIHQWPATLVQPVGSPLSLECTVEGTSNPNLYWYRQAAGRGLQLLFYSVGIGQISSEVPQNLSASRPQDRQFILSSKKLLLSDSGFYLCAWSVNSETGTQYFGPGTRLLVL.

This clonotype was seen a handful of times. The rearrangement joins TRBV6-5 to TRBJ1-2; TRBD1 matches at 7 bases. Per the germline V gene, CDR1 is MNHEY and CDR2 is SVGAGI. With V trimmed by 5 bases and J by 3 bases, 9 bases remained unmatched. The CDR3 loop spans 15 amino acids. CDR3 loop: CASSNRDRQYYGYTF. CDR3 coding DNA: TGTGCCAGCAGTAACCGGGACAGACAGTACTATGGCTACACCTTC.

The V and J genes are TRBV12-3 or TRBV12-4 and TRBJ1-2, with D unresolved. CDR3 length equals 14 residues. Trimming stripped 4 bases from V and 4 bases from J, with 13 bases between. Here the CDR3 reads CASSYAGSAYGYTF. The CDR3 DNA sequence: TGTGCCAGCAGTTATGCGGGGTCGGCCTATGGCTACACCTTC.

This chain links TRBV14 with TRBJ1-4; D is unresolved. There are 15 residues in the CDR3. The V gene's germline CDR1 is SGHDN and CDR2 FVKESK. Deletions cut 1 base from V and 8 bases from J, with 14 bases between. DNA for the CDR3: TGTGCCAGCAGCCAAGTTGGCGGAAGAACAGAAAAACTGTTTTTT. Translated: CASSQVGGRTEKLFF.

As DNA, the CDR3 is TGTGCCAGCAGCCAAGAAGTCGTATGGCGGGGTTACAATGAGCAGTTCTTC. Its translation is CASSQEVVWRGYNEQFF. The gene calls are TRBV14 and TRBJ2-1; tentatively, D is TRBD2 (6 bases). The V gene lost 0 bases and the J gene lost 4 bases, with 16 bases spanning the gap. CDR3 length: 17 residues. CDR1 and CDR2 from the germline V gene are SGHDN and FVKESK.

This clonotype has only a few counts. This chain joins TRBV30 and TRBJ2-7; maybe TRBD1 (6 bases). CDR3 size: 14 residues. The V end lost 3 bases, the J end lost 4 bases, and 16 bases lay between the germline ends. Germline V gene lookup returns CDR1 GTSNPN and CDR2 SVGIG (reference sequence). CDR3: CAWSRASRGYEQYF. CDR3 nucleotide sequence: TGTGCCTGGAGCCGGGCATCGAGGGGGTACGAGCAGTACTTC.

This chain links TRBV7-2 with TRBJ2-7, with D perhaps matching TRBD1 or TRBD2 (5 bases each). V dropped 6 bases and J dropped 6 bases, with 15 bases sitting between them. The CDR3 runs to 13 residues. The germline CDR1 and CDR2 sequences are SGHTA and FQGNSA. The CDR3 region is CASSPGRAGEQYF. CDR3 DNA sequence: TGTGCCAGCAGTCCGGGACGAGCAGGCGAGCAGTACTTC.

The chain links TRBV18 to TRBJ1-6; TRBD1 aligns across 7 bases. The V gene end was trimmed by 6 bases and the J gene end by 7 bases; junction bases not matched to a gene: 9. The CDR3 is 15 amino acids. Germline CDR1 is KGHSH and CDR2 is LQKENI. This chain's CDR3 is CASSHEGARNSPLHF. The DNA of the CDR3 is TGTGCCAGCTCCCACGAGGGGGCCCGCAATTCACCCCTCCACTTT. The complete variable domain, with remaining parts taken from reference TRBV18 and TRBJ1-6, reads NAGVMQNPRHLVRRRGQEARLRCSPMKGHSHVYWYRQLPEEGLKFMVYLQKENIIDESGMPKERFSAEFPKEGPSILRIQQVVRGDSAAYFCASSHEGARNSPLHFGNGTRLTVT.

This clonotype was detected only a few times. V is TRBV6-5 and J is TRBJ2-1; TRBD1 aligns across 7 bases. J gave up 12 bases and V 5 bases, and 10 bases lay outside the gene matches. Germline V gives CDR1 MNHEY, CDR2 SVGAGI. The CDR3 totals 13 residues. The CDR3 reads CASSDGTAVGQFF. Here the CDR3 DNA reads TGTGCCAGCAGTGACGGGACAGCCGTTGGGCAGTTCTTC.

V and J are TRBV7-9 and TRBJ2-1; TRBD1 aligns across 9 bases. The germline gives CDR1 SEHNR, CDR2 FQNEAQ (reference sequence). V was clipped by 5 bases and J by 4 bases; unmatched bases: 6. The CDR3 runs to 15 residues. CDR3 amino acids: CASSPGQGWYNEQFF. The CDR3 coding sequence is TGTGCCAGCAGCCCTGGACAGGGGTGGTACAATGAGCAGTTCTTC.

This chain links TRBV7-2 with TRBJ1-1; unclear D gene. V lost 3 bases and J lost 2, with 13 bases in between. Germline loops: CDR1 SGHTA, CDR2 FQGNSA. There are 15 residues in the CDR3. Written as DNA, the CDR3 is TGTGCCAGCAGCTTCCGGGCGGCCGCTAACACTGAAGCTTTCTTT. It specifies CASSFRAAANTEAFF.

This sequence joins TRBV5-1 and TRBJ2-5, with D maybe TRBD2 (5 bases). This CDR3 is 15 amino acids long. Trimming took 4 bases from V and 7 from J, leaving 20 bases between them. Germline loops: CDR1 SGHRS, CDR2 YFSETQ. In DNA, the CDR3 is TGCGCCAGCAGCCAGGAAGGTGCGGGCCGCGGGACCCAGTACTTC. Translated, it gives CASSQEGAGRGTQYF.

This chain joins TRBV2 and TRBJ1-1, with D uncertain. Deletions cut 3 bases from V and 2 bases from J, with 7 bases between. The CDR3 sequence is 13 residues long. Germline CDR1 SNHLY, CDR2 FYNNEI. CDR3 DNA sequence: TGTGCCAGCAGTGACAGCTACAACACTGAAGCTTTCTTT. Its protein is CASSDSYNTEAFF. Looking up the rest from reference TRBV2 and TRBJ1-1 gives the full variable domain: EPEVTQTPSHQVTQMGQEVILRCVPISNHLYFYWYRQILGQKVEFLVSFYNNEISEKSEIFDDQFSVERPDGSNFTLKIRSTKLEDSAMYFCASSDSYNTEAFFGQGTRLTVV.